The clone carrying this T cell receptor beta chain showed up many times. These data originate in a study of blood T cells in healthy people across ages. It was with a sample-barcoded 5' primer and a J-beta primer mix that a second PCR of roughly 7 to 12 cycles was run. Every cDNA was tagged by a template-switch adaptor with 12 random nucleotides. TCRdb itself ran the 5' RACE reads through MiXCR, one entry per CDR3 protein. The sample has 710,000 or so distinct CDR3 sequences, around a fifth seen once. Germline V gene lookup returns CDR1 SGHVS and CDR2 FNYEAQ. V lost 5 bases to trimming and J lost 6 bases, with 20 bases between them. This CDR3 is built from 16 residues.

This clonotype was sampled from a man in his sixties or seventies in good health. This rearrangement joins TRBV7-6 to TRBJ2-1, with a weak D call TRBD1 (5 bases). Sequencing was done on a sample of blood. The CDR3 sequence is CASSPLGVNNGNEQFF. CDR3 DNA sequence: TGTGCCAGCAGCCCCCTAGGGGTGAACAATGGCAATGAGCAGTTCTTC.